The entry below describes one T cell receptor beta chain. Antigen unknown. The protocol was immunoSEQ multiplex PCR, while the TCRdb copy is restricted to in-frame clones and leaves out a portion. The table includes nearly 85,000 clones, about 91% detected once. The record originates from a study of siplizumab effects on memory and regulatory T cells. The study, taken as a whole, reports: Sequences below about 10^-5 frequency were poorly captured. As a result, only a minor fraction of alloreactive clones mapped to unstimulated subsets. Among mappable alloreactive CD4+ clones, the Treg-derived fraction averaged around 70% with siplizumab versus about 25% in controls. Confirmation that proliferating Tregs from siplizumab cultures had suppressive function was not obtained.

The CDR3 spans 12 residues. The V and J ends lost 0 bases and 10 bases respectively, with 6 bases between them. In germline, CDR1 is ENHRY, CDR2 SYGVKD. The TCR originated in a human donor in good health. V and J are TRBV10-3 and TRBJ1-4; a possible D gene is TRBD1 (5 bases). Sequencing was performed on Tregs sorted from blood. The CDR3 here is CAISESGGKLFF. CDR3 coding DNA: TGTGCCATCAGTGAGTCGGGGGGAAAACTGTTTTTT.